This T cell receptor beta chain is from a study of cytomegalovirus exposure and HLA in healthy donors. Study-level points and caveats: Cytomegalovirus association was assigned to approximately 180 TCR beta chains. Later analysis showed most CMV-associated TCR beta chains appearing HLA-restricted.

Trimming removed 6 bases at V and 5 bases at J, with 13 bases between. Germline V gene data show CDR1 as MGHDK and CDR2 as SYGVNS. There are 13 residues in the CDR3. PCR amplification relied on 60 Vbeta primers (plus 13 Jbeta primers). Sequencing was performed with immunoSEQ multiplex PCR; in TCRdb, only in-frame clones are kept and a portion is missing. The sample consists of about 150,000 clones, approximately 80% of them appearing once. Notes on this clone: No antigen is known for it. Lacking the conserved final phenylalanine or tryptophan, this CDR3 likely reflects a read error.

This TCR was sampled from a woman aged 40-49 years in good health and CMV-seronegative. The source material was PBMCs. This chain connects TRBV25-1 to TRBJ1-1, with D maybe TRBD1 (5 bases). The CDR3 nucleotides read TGTGCCAGCAGAATCACGGGGGATACTGAAGCTTTCGTT. Translating it yields CASRITGDTEAFV.